This paragraph covers one T cell receptor (beta chain) sequence. These data are taken from a study of control samples from healthy donors and cancer patients. Profiling relied on immunoSEQ multiplex PCR, and the TCRdb table lists in-frame clones only, not all of them. The data contain 150,000 to 200,000 clones, roughly 88% of them singletons. The sequence was collected from a man aged 18-30 years in good health. The sample taken for sequencing was blood.

The DNA of the CDR3 is TGTGCCAGCAGTCTCGGGACAGGGGGCGGCGAGCAGTACTTC. Its translation: CASSLGTGGGEQYF. The chain couples TRBV27 to TRBJ2-7, with 12 positions matching TRBD1. The V segment lost 5 bases and the J segment 6 bases; nucleotides outside the gene matches: 5. Germline CDR1 is MNHEY and CDR2 is SMNVEV (reference sequence). CDR3 length: 14 amino acids.